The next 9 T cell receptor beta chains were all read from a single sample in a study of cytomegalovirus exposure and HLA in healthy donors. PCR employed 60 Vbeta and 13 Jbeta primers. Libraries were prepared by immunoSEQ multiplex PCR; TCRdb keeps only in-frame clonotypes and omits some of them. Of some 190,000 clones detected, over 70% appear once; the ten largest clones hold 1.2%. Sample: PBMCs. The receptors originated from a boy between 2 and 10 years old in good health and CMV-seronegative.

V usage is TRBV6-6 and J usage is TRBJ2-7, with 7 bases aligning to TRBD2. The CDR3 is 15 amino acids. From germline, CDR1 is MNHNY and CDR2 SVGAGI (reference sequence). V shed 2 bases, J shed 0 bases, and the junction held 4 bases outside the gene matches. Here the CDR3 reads CASSYGAGPSYEQYF. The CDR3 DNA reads TGTGCCAGCAGTTACGGAGCGGGGCCCTCCTACGAGCAGTACTTC.

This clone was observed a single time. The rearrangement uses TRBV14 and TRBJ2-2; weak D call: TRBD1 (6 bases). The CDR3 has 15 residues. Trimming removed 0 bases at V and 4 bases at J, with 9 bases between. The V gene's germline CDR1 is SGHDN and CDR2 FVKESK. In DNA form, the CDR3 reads TGTGCCAGCAGCCAAGACGCACAGGGCACCGGGGAGCTGTTTTTT. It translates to CASSQDAQGTGELFF.

Here the CDR3 DNA reads TGTGCCAGCCGGACAGGGGGTGGTAATCAGCCCCAGCATTTT. Translation: CASRTGGGNQPQHF. The genes are TRBV6-1 and TRBJ1-5, with TRBD1 identical over 10 bases. The CDR3 extends over 14 amino acids. Per the germline V gene, CDR1 is MNHNS and CDR2 is SASEGT. V trimming: 8 bases; J trimming: 4 bases; junction bases outside the gene matches: 5.

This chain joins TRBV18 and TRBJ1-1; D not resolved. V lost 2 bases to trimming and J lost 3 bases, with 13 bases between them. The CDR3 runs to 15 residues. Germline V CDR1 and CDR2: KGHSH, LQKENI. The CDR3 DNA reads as TGTGCCAGCTCACCAAAACCTCGGGGTGACACTGAAGCTTTCTTT. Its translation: CASSPKPRGDTEAFF.

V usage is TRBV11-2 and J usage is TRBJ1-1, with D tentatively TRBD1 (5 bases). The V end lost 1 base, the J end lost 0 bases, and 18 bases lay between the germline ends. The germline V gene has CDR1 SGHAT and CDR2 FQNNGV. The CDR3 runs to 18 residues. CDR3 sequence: CASSLVKPSYRMNTEAFF. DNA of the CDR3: TGTGCCAGCAGCTTAGTAAAGCCCTCCTACAGGATGAACACTGAAGCTTTCTTT.

The CDR3 here is CASRPSGGAGNEQFF. Written as DNA, the CDR3 is TGTGCCAGCAGACCCAGCGGGGGGGCCGGTAATGAGCAGTTCTTC. This chain uses TRBV7-2 with TRBJ2-1, with TRBD2 matching over 10 bases. The CDR3 totals 15 residues. Germline V lookup: CDR1 SGHTA, CDR2 FQGNSA. Trimming removed 6 bases from V and 7 bases from J; junction bases left unmatched: 9.

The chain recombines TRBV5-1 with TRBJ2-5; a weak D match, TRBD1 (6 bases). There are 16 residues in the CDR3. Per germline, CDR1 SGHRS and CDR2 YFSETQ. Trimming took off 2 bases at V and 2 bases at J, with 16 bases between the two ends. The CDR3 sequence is CASSFGDDRSQETQYF. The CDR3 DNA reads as TGCGCCAGCAGCTTCGGCGACGACAGGAGTCAAGAGACCCAGTACTTC.

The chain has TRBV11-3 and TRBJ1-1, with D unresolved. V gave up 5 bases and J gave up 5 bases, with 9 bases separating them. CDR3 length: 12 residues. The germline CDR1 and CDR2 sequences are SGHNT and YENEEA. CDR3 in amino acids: CASSIGETEAFF. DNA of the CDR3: TGTGCCAGCAGCATCGGTGAGACTGAAGCTTTCTTT. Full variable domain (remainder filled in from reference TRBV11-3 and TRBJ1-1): EAGVVQSPRYKIIEKKQPVAFWCNPISGHNTLYWYLQNLGQGPELLIRYENEEAVDDSQLPKDRFSAERLKGVDSTLKIQPAELGDSAVYLCASSIGETEAFFGQGTRLTVV.

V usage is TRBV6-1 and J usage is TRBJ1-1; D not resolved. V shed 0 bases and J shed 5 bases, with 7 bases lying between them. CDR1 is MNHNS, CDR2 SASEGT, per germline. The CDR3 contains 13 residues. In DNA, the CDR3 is TGTGCCAGCAGTGAAGCTCCCTTAACTGAAGCTTTCTTT. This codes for CASSEAPLTEAFF.